Below, 2 T cell receptor beta chains from the same sample are listed, as sequenced in a study of T cells in Graves' hyperthyroidism and ophthalmopathy. RNA transcripts were the template for amplifying TCR beta CDR3 regions. Carried out on the TCR CDR3, a first-round RT-PCR used the HTBI primer set. TCRdb fed the multiplex PCR reads into MiXCR, producing one record per CDR3 protein. This table holds about 600,000 distinct CDR3 sequences, around 15% found once. Sequenced: blood. The receptor source for this set is a woman aged 40 to 50 with Graves' ophthalmopathy.

V gene TRBV5-1 combines with J gene TRBJ2-1; D might be TRBD1 (6 bases). From germline, CDR1 is SGHRS and CDR2 YFSETQ. Trimming cost V 4 bases and J 6 bases, with 17 bases left between them. This CDR3 spans 15 amino acids. CDR3 DNA: TGCGCCAGCAGCGCTGACAGGTCCCCTGGCAATGAGCAGTTCTTC. Its protein product is CASSADRSPGNEQFF.

This clonotype was seen many times. The V and J genes are TRBV3-1 and TRBJ2-5, with TRBD1 identical over 8 bases. The germline V gene encodes CDR1 LGHDT and CDR2 YNNKEL (reference sequence). V shed 2 bases, J shed 5 bases, and the junction held 4 bases outside the gene matches. CDR3 size: 14 residues. The CDR3 DNA sequence: TGTGCCAGCAGCCAACGACAGGGGAGCGAGACCCAGTACTTC. It codes for CASSQRQGSETQYF.